This T cell receptor beta chain was sequenced during a study of Ad26.COV2.S vaccination and SARS-CoV-2 variants. Study at large: Intramuscularly, Ad26.COV2.S was given either once or twice, 56 days apart.

Measured with immunoSEQ multiplex PCR; TCRdb has only the in-frame clones, and not every one. The repertoire holds approximately 240,000 clones, with more than 75% as singletons. CDR1 is SGHRS, CDR2 YFSETQ, per germline. V was pared by 1 base and J by 6 bases, with 5 bases of the junction left unmatched. The CDR3 length is 16 residues. Treatment noted: 19 received Ad26.COV2.S at low or high dose, single or two shots; roughly five received placebo; per-sample allocation not given. Day 63 following the first vaccine or placebo injection was when the samples were taken. The receptor comes from a person between 18 and 65 years old who received the Ad26.COV2.S COVID-19 vaccine or a placebo. The sample in question was peripheral blood, obtained in a trial of Ad26.COV2.S vaccine versus placebo. The J gene is TRBJ2-1, the V gene TRBV5-1; 12 bases map to TRBD2. The CDR3: CASSLLAGGPFNEQFF. The DNA of the CDR3 is TGCGCCAGCAGCTTGCTAGCGGGAGGGCCCTTCAATGAGCAGTTCTTC.